The sample holds a few counts of the clone carrying this T cell receptor beta chain. Its antigen is not identified. Using its own MiXCR run on the 5' RACE reads, TCRdb lists one record per CDR3 protein. The sample lists roughly 480,000 distinct CDR3 sequences, roughly a quarter occurring once. The sample belongs to a study of identical twins. Findings and limits, study-wide: Fewer insertions marked abundant cord blood beta clonotypes; young adult naive trended weakly, memory not at all.

From germline, CDR1 is MGHRA and CDR2 YSYEKL. The ends lost 0 bases at V and 6 bases at J; junction bases unmatched: 10. The CDR3 is 16 residues long. The sample was also linked to a second study, of T cells expressing NK-cell markers. That work adds: Seven HCMV-seropositive donors and one seronegative donor made up the eight sequenced donors. Roughly 1.0-8% of CD8+ T cells in six or seven donors belonged to dominant NKG2C+ clonotypes.

This sequence was found in a woman younger than 35 in good health. Sequencing was carried out using CD4+ T cells sorted from blood. The genes are TRBV4-1 and TRBJ1-1; 7 positions agree with TRBD1. The DNA of the CDR3 is TGCGCCAGCAGCCAAGATAGAACAGGGGTGAGGGCTGAAGCTTTCTTT. It specifies CASSQDRTGVRAEAFF.